This T cell receptor beta chain was recorded in a study of T cell responses to AZD1222 COVID-19 vaccine. Note on this clone: The antigen remains undetermined. A junction boundary mismatches the germline segment, possibly from a read error.

Points from the study as a whole: Just 5 or 6 AZD1222 recipients tested seropositive at baseline. Donors in the cohort were predominantly white British and more often female, and clonal diversity was possibly underestimated. The reported proportion of spike-specific TCRs targeting unmutated variant regions was nearly half.

Germline V gives CDR1 SGHNT, CDR2 YYREEE (reference sequence). The CDR3 totals 11 residues. Method: immunoSEQ multiplex PCR; TCRdb's copy keeps in-frame clones and lacks some. The data hold about 110,000 clones, with about 92% observed a single time. The clonotype originates from an adult in good health. This specimen consisted of peripheral blood, obtained on day 0 of MenACWY control vaccination. The rearrangement uses TRBV5-4 and TRBJ1-2; TRBD1 is a possible D gene (5 bases). The CDR3 sequence is CASSSEGFRLF. DNA for the CDR3: TGTGCCAGCAGCTCCGAGGGGTTCAGACTCTTC.